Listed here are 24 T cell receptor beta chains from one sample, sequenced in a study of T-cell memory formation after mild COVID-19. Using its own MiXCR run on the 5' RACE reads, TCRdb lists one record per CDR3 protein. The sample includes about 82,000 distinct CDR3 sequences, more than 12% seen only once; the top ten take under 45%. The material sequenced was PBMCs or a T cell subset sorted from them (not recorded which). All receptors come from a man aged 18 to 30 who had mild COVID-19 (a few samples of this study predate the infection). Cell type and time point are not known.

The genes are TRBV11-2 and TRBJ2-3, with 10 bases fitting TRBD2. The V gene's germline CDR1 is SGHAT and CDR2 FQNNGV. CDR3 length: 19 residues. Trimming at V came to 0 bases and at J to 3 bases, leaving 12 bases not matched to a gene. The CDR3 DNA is TGTGCCAGCAGCTTAGATTGGATGGATACTAGCGGGGTTACAGATACGCAGTATTTT. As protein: CASSLDWMDTSGVTDTQYF. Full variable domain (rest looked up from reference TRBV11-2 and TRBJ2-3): EAGVAQSPRYKIIEKRQSVAFWCNPISGHATLYWYQQILGQGPKLLIQFQNNGVVDDSQLPKDRFSAERLKGVDSTLKIQPAKLEDSAVYLCASSLDWMDTSGVTDTQYFGPGTRLTVL.

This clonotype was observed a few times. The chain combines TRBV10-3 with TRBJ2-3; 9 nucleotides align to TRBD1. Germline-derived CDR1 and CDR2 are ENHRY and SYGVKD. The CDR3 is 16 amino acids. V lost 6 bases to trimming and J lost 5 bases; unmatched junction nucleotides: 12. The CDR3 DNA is TGTGCCATCAGGGGGACAGGGACAAATTGGGGAGATACGCAGTATTTT. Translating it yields CAIRGTGTNWGDTQYF.

The CDR3 spells CASSSPGGEQFF. The CDR3 nucleotides are TGTGCCAGCAGCTCCCCGGGAGGTGAGCAGTTCTTC. The V gene is TRBV7-9, the J gene TRBJ2-1; 7 bases agree with TRBD2. The ends lost 4 bases at V and 9 bases at J; junction bases unmatched: 3. There are 12 residues in the CDR3. Germline V gene lookup returns CDR1 SEHNR and CDR2 FQNEAQ (reference sequence). The whole variable domain, remainder taken from reference TRBV7-9 and TRBJ2-1, is DTGVSQNPRHKITKRGQNVTFRCDPISEHNRLYWYRQTLGQGPEFLTYFQNEAQLEKSRLLSDRFSAERPKGSFSTLEIQRTEQGDSAMYLCASSSPGGEQFFGPGTRLTVL.

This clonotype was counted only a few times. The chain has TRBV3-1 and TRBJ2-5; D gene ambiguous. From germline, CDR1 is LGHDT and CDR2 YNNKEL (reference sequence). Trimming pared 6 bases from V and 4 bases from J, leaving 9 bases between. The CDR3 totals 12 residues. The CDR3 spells CASSTSLETQYF. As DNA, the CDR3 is TGTGCCAGCAGTACATCCCTAGAGACCCAGTACTTC.

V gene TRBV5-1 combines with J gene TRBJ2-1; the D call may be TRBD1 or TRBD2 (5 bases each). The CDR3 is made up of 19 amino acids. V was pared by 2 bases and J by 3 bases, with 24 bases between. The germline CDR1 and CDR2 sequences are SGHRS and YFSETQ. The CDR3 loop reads CASSFNGQGRGIYYNEQFF. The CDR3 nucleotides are TGCGCCAGCAGCTTCAACGGACAAGGGAGAGGGATATACTACAATGAGCAGTTCTTC.

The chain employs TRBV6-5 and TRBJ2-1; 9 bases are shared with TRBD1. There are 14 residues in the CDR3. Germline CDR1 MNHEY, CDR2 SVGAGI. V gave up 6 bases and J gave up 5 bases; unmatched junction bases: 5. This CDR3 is CASRGDRVNNEQFF. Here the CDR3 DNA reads TGTGCCAGCAGGGGGGACAGGGTGAACAATGAGCAGTTCTTC.

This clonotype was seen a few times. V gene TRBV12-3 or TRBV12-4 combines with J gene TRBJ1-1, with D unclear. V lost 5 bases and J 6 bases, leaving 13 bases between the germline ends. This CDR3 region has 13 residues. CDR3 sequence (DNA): TGTGCCAGCAGTGTCGGTTTTTTCGCTGAAGCTTTCTTT. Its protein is CASSVGFFAEAFF.

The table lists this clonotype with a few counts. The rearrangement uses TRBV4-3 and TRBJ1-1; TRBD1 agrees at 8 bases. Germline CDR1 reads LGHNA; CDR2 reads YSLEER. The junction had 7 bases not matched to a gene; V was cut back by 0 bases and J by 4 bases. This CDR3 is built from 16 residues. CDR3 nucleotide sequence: TGCGCCAGCAGCCAAGATAGCCAGGGGGCGAGCACTGAAGCTTTCTTT. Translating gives CASSQDSQGASTEAFF.

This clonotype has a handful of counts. The CDR3 here is CASSQEGATQYF. CDR3 sequence (DNA): TGCGCCAGCAGCCAAGAGGGGGCAACGCAGTATTTT. The chain recombines TRBV4-1 with TRBJ2-3; D is possibly TRBD1 (6 bases). Between the trimmed V and J ends, which lost 0 bases and 9 bases, there was a span of 7 bases. The length of the CDR3 is 12 residues. Germline V gene data show CDR1 as MGHRA and CDR2 as YSYEKL.

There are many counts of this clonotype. The CDR3 DNA sequence: TGCAGCGTTGAAGGGCTAGAGACTAGCGGGGACTACGAGCAGTACTTC. Amino acid sequence: CSVEGLETSGDYEQYF. The chain has TRBV29-1 and TRBJ2-7, with 11 nucleotides matching TRBD2. CDR3 length equals 16 residues. J was trimmed by 3 bases and V by 1 base; bases with no gene match: 8. In germline, CDR1 is SQVTM, CDR2 ANQGSEA.

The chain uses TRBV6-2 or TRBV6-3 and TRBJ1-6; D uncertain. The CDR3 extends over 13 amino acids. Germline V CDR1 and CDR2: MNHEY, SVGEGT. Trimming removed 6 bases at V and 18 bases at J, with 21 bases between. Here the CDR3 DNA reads TGTGCCAGCAGCCTTCCCGAGCTTCGGATTCCCCACTTT. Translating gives CASSLPELRIPHF.

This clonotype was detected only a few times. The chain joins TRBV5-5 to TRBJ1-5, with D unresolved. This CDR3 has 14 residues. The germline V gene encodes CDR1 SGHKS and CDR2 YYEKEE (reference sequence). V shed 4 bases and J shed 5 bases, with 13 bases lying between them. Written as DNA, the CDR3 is TGTGCCAGCAGCGGACTGGCTCCGGATCAGCCCCAGCATTTT. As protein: CASSGLAPDQPQHF.

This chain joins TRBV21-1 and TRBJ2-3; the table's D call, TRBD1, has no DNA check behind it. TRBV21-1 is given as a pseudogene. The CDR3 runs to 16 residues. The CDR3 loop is CASSKVEGGFTDTQYF. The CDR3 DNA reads TGTGCCAGCAGCAAAGTTGAGGGGGGATTCACAGATACGCAGTATTTT.

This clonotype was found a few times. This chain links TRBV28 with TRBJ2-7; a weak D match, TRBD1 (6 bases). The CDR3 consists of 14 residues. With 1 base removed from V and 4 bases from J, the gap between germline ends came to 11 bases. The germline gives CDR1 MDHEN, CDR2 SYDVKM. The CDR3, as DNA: TGTGCCAGCAGTTTATCAGGGGTTGGGTACGAGCAGTACGTC. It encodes CASSLSGVGYEQYV.

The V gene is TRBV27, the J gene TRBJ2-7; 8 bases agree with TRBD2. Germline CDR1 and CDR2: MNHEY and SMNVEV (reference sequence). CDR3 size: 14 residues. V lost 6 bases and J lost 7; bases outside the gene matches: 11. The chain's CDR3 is CASREGLSGGEQYF. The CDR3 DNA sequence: TGTGCCAGCAGAGAGGGACTTTCGGGAGGGGAGCAGTACTTC.

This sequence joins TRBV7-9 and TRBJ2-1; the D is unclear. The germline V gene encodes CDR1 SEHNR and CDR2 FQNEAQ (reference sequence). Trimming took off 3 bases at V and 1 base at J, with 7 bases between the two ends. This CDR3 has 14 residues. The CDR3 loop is CASSFTVSYNEQFF. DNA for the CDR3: TGTGCCAGCAGCTTTACGGTTTCCTACAATGAGCAGTTCTTC.

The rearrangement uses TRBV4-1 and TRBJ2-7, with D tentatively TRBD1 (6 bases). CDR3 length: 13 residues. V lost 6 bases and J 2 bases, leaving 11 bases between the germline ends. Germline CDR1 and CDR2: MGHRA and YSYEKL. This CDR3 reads CASSGQGPYEQYF. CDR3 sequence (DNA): TGCGCCAGCAGTGGTCAGGGGCCCTACGAGCAGTACTTC.

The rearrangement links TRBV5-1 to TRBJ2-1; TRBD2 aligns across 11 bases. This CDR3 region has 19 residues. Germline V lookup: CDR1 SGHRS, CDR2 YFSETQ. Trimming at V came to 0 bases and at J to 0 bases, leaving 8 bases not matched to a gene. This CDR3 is CASSLVVAGGQSSYNEQFF. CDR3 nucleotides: TGCGCCAGCAGCTTGGTGGTAGCGGGGGGGCAAAGCTCCTACAATGAGCAGTTCTTC.

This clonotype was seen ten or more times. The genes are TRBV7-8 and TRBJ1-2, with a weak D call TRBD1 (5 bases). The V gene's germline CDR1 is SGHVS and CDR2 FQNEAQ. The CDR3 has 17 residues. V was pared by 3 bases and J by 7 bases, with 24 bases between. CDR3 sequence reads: CASSFVSVPGPRSGYTF. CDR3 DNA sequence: TGTGCCAGCAGCTTCGTCTCGGTACCGGGACCCAGGAGTGGCTACACCTTC.

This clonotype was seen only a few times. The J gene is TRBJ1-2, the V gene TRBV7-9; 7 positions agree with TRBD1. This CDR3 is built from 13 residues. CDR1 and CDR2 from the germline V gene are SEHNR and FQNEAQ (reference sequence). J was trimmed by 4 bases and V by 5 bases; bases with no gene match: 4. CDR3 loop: CASSRQGVYGYTF. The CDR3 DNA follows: TGTGCCAGCAGCCGACAGGGAGTCTATGGCTACACCTTC.

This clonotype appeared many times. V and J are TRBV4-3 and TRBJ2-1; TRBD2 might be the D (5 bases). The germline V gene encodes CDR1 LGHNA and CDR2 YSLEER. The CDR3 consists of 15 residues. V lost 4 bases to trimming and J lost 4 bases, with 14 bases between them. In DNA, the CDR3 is TGCGCCAGCAGCCTGGGAGTCGCTCCATACAATGAGCAGTTCTTC. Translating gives CASSLGVAPYNEQFF.

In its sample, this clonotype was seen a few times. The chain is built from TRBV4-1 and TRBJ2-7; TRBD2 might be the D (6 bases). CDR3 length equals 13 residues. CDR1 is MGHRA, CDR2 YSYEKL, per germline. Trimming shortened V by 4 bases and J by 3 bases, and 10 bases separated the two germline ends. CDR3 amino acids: CASSPGRGYEQYV. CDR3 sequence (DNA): TGCGCCAGCAGCCCAGGGCGGGGCTACGAGCAGTACGTC.

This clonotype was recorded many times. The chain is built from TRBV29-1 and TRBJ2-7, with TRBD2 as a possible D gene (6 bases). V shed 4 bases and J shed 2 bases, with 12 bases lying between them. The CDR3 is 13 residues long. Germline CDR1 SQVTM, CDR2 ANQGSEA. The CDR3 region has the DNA TGCAGCGTTGTGCTAGCGTCGACCTACGAGCAGTACTTC. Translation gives CSVVLASTYEQYF.

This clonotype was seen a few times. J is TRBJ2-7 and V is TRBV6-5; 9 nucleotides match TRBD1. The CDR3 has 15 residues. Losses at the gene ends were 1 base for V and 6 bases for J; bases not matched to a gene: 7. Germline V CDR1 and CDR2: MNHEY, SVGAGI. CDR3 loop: CASSYLQGAGAEQYF. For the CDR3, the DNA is TGTGCCAGCAGTTACTTACAGGGGGCAGGAGCCGAGCAGTACTTC.